The 8 T cell receptor beta chains below were found in one sample sequenced in a study of blood T cells in healthy people across ages. A second PCR of roughly 7 to 11 cycles used a sample-barcoded 5' primer and a J-beta primer mix. One entry per CDR3 protein, called by TCRdb with MiXCR from the 5' RACE reads. The profile covers roughly 1.7 million distinct CDR3 sequences, with around 35% appearing a single time and over 9% taken by the ten largest. The specimen was blood. These receptors originate from a woman in her thirties in good health.

This clonotype has just a few counts. The genes are TRBV4-2 and TRBJ2-1; D remains unclear. V was cut by 1 base and J by 0 bases, with 10 bases left in between. The length of the CDR3 is 16 residues. CDR1 is LGHNA and CDR2 is YNFKEQ in the germline V gene. The DNA for the CDR3 is TGTGCCAGCAGCCAAGGTCAGGCTAGCTCCTACAATGAGCAGTTCTTC. Encoded protein: CASSQGQASSYNEQFF.

A single count supports this clonotype. Mismatch with germline at one junction end may stem from a read error. The rearrangement joins TRBV7-9 to TRBJ2-3; 8 nucleotides match TRBD2. The CDR3 loop spans 19 amino acids. Germline-derived CDR1 and CDR2 are SEHNR and FQNEAQ (reference sequence). The CDR3, as DNA: TGTGCCAGCAGCTTAGAGAGCGGAGACGCGGGAGGCCCAACAGATGCGCAGTATTTT. Its protein product is CASSLESGDAGGPTDAQYF. The full variable domain, in which reference TRBV7-9 and TRBJ2-3 provide the parts outside the CDR3, is DTGVSQNPRHKITKRGQNVTFRCDPISEHNRLYWYRQTLGQGPEFLTYFQNEAQLEKSRLLSDRFSAERPKGSFSTLEIQRTEQGDSAMYLCASSLESGDAGGPTDAQYFGPGTRLTVL.

The sample holds a few counts of this clonotype. The chain has TRBV9 and TRBJ2-7; 8 bases are a match to TRBD2. The germline CDR1 and CDR2 sequences are SGDLS and YYNGEE. V was pared by 7 bases and J by 2 bases, with 11 bases of the junction left unmatched. The CDR3 contains 15 residues. CDR3 nucleotide sequence: TGTGCCAGCTCATACGGGGGGGAGCAGGCCTACGAGCAGTACTTC. It specifies CASSYGGEQAYEQYF.

This clonotype appeared a few times. The chain employs TRBV20-1 and TRBJ2-7, with D perhaps matching TRBD1 or TRBD2 (6 bases each). Germline values: CDR1 DFQATT, CDR2 SNEGSKA (reference sequence). Deletions cut 2 bases from V and 4 bases from J, with 12 bases between. The CDR3 extends over 13 amino acids. The CDR3 spells CSARPGARYEQYF. DNA for the CDR3: TGCAGTGCTAGACCGGGGGCAAGGTACGAGCAGTACTTC.

For the CDR3, the DNA is TGTGCCAGCAGTGAATCTAGGGCTCAAGAGACCCAGTACTTC. Translation: CASSESRAQETQYF. V and J are TRBV6-1 and TRBJ2-5; no reliable D call. Germline V gene data show CDR1 as MNHNS and CDR2 as SASEGT. V was shortened by 2 bases and J by 2 bases, with 9 bases between the two germline ends. CDR3 length: 14 amino acids.

In this sample, this clonotype turned up many times. This sequence joins TRBV4-1 and TRBJ2-7; D is perhaps TRBD2 (5 bases). This CDR3 region has 15 residues. Germline CDR1 is MGHRA and CDR2 is YSYEKL. V lost 3 bases, J lost 6 bases, and 18 bases lay in between. The CDR3 spells CASSQTGFSLGEQYF. DNA for the CDR3: TGCGCCAGCAGCCAGACGGGATTCTCCCTAGGCGAGCAGTACTTC.

This clonotype is a singleton in its sample. The chain combines TRBV10-1 with TRBJ2-5; no clear D gene. The CDR3 runs to 15 residues. The V gene's germline CDR1 is WNHNN and CDR2 SYGVQD (reference sequence). V lost 3 bases and J 1 base, leaving 12 bases between the germline ends. CDR3 sequence (DNA): TGCGCCAGCAGTGATCAGAAGGGCGGCCAAGAGACCCAGTACTTC. Amino acid sequence: CASSDQKGGQETQYF.

The genes are TRBV7-9 and TRBJ1-4; D perhaps matches TRBD1 (5 bases). This CDR3 has 14 amino acids. V lost 6 bases and J lost 7, with 15 bases in between. The germline V gene encodes CDR1 SEHNR and CDR2 FQNEAQ (reference sequence). CDR3 in amino acids: CASRRGQGSEKLFF. For the CDR3, the DNA is TGTGCCAGCAGACGCGGCCAGGGTAGTGAAAAACTGTTTTTT.